The 2 T cell receptor beta chains below all came from one sample that was sequenced in a study of monozygotic twins with inflammatory bowel disease. TCRdb processed the 5' RACE reads again and assigns one entry to each CDR3 protein, with no DNA. This sample contains 400,000 to 500,000 distinct CDR3 sequences. Sequencing was carried out using blood. The origin of the receptors is a human donor with ulcerative colitis or Crohn's disease, or a healthy co-twin of an affected twin (not recorded which).

The V gene is TRBV12-3 or TRBV12-4, the J gene TRBJ2-3; TCRdb returns TRBD1, unconfirmable since there is no DNA. The CDR3 runs 16 residues. CDR3 sequence reads: CASSPGQLLGMDTQYF.

V and J are TRBV6-1 and TRBJ1-2; TCRdb designates TRBD1, a call that cannot be tested without DNA. This CDR3 contains 16 residues. Germline values: CDR1 MNHNS, CDR2 SASEGT. The CDR3: CASRRSGGRVNYGYTF.